These 15 T cell receptor beta chains came from one sample sequenced in a study of T cell repertoires in ileal Crohn's disease. The time point is: neoterminal ileum biopsy at postoperative endoscopy, about 6 months after surgery. TCRdb keeps only in-frame clones here, not all; method: immunoSEQ multiplex PCR. The sample includes approximately 18,000 clones, approximately 77% of them seen just once. Source material: ileal tissue. These receptors originate from an adult with Crohn's disease.

The genes are TRBV29-1 and TRBJ1-2; D unclear. The germline gives CDR1 SQVTM, CDR2 ANQGSEA. The CDR3 is 13 residues long. V was pared by 4 bases and J by 2 bases, with 11 bases between. CDR3 DNA: TGCAGCGTTGCTTTGGTACTCAACTATGGCTACACCTTC. Amino acids: CSVALVLNYGYTF.

This rearrangement joins TRBV7-6 to TRBJ2-7; D possibly uses TRBD1 or TRBD2 (5 bases each). Trimming pared 5 bases from V and 4 bases from J, leaving 21 bases between. This CDR3 is 16 amino acids long. Germline V lookup: CDR1 SGHVS, CDR2 FNYEAQ. CDR3 protein: CASSLEGITEDYEQYF. As DNA, the CDR3 is TGTGCCAGCAGCCTAGAGGGGATAACGGAAGATTACGAGCAGTACTTC.

This rearrangement joins TRBV5-6 to TRBJ2-2; 8 bases are a match to TRBD2. Germline lookup yields CDR1 SGHDT and CDR2 YYEEEE. The CDR3 has 16 residues. J lost 3 bases, V lost 1 base, and 5 bases had no gene match. CDR3 bases: TGTGCCAGCAGCTTGTACGGGGGGGCGGACACCGGGGAGCTGTTTTTT. Encoded protein: CASSLYGGADTGELFF.

This clone has only one observation. J is TRBJ2-7 and V is TRBV5-1; weak D call: TRBD2 (5 bases). The CDR3 runs 14 residues. Trimming shortened V by 3 bases and J by 2 bases, and 12 bases separated the two germline ends. Germline CDR1 and CDR2: SGHRS and YFSETQ. The CDR3 is CASSSKGGPYEQYF. The CDR3 nucleotides are TGCGCCAGCAGCTCTAAGGGCGGGCCCTACGAGCAGTACTTC. Supplemented by reference TRBV5-1 and TRBJ2-7, the full variable domain reads KAGVTQTPRYLIKTRGQQVTLSCSPISGHRSVSWYQQTPGQGLQFLFEYFSETQRNKGNFPGRFSGRQFSNSRSEMNVSTLELGDSALYLCASSSKGGPYEQYFGPGTRLTVT.

The chain uses TRBV7-8 and TRBJ2-1; tentative D call: TRBD2 (5 bases). CDR1 is SGHVS and CDR2 is FQNEAQ in the germline V gene. Trimming cost V 6 bases and J 10 bases, with 13 bases left between them. There are 12 residues in the CDR3. The CDR3 sequence: CASRNREKEQFF. The CDR3 DNA reads TGTGCCAGCAGGAATAGGGAGAAGGAGCAGTTCTTC.

This CDR3 reads CASSFGGVATNEKLFF. CDR3 in DNA: TGTGCCAGCAGTTTCGGAGGGGTTGCAACTAATGAAAAACTGTTTTTT. The chain is built from TRBV6-6 and TRBJ1-4, with a tentative D call TRBD1 (5 bases). Germline lookup yields CDR1 MNHNY and CDR2 SVGAGI (reference sequence). V lost 4 bases to trimming and J lost 0 bases, with 12 bases between them. This CDR3 contains 16 residues.

The chain has TRBV30 and TRBJ2-7; 11 bases fit TRBD1. Trimming cost V 3 bases and J 0 bases; bases outside gene matches: 7. The CDR3 length is 16 residues. Germline assignment: CDR1 GTSNPN and CDR2 SVGIG (reference sequence). The CDR3: CAWSSSGTGGSYEQYF. In DNA, the CDR3 is TGTGCCTGGAGCTCATCCGGGACAGGGGGCTCCTACGAGCAGTACTTC.

The chain recombines TRBV11-1 with TRBJ2-2; 12 nucleotides agree with TRBD2. CDR3 length equals 17 residues. The germline V gene encodes CDR1 SGHAT and CDR2 FQDESV (reference sequence). V lost 3 bases and J lost 4; bases outside the gene matches: 6. The CDR3 nucleotides read TGTGCCAGCAGCTTCGATCTAGCGGGAGGGATCACCGGGGAGCTGTTTTTT. As protein: CASSFDLAGGITGELFF.

This clone was seen a single time. The chain couples TRBV28 to TRBJ1-2; 9 bases are shared with TRBD1. The CDR3 length is 14 residues. Germline loops: CDR1 MDHEN, CDR2 SYDVKM. The trim removed 6 bases at V and 4 bases at J, leaving 6 bases unmatched. CDR3 loop: CASSYRGRFYGYTF. The CDR3 DNA follows: TGTGCCAGCAGCTACAGGGGGCGTTTCTATGGCTACACCTTC.

The chain joins TRBV7-9 to TRBJ2-3; D call uncertain. The germline CDR1 and CDR2 sequences are SEHNR and FQNEAQ (reference sequence). With 3 bases removed from V and 2 bases from J, the gap between germline ends came to 15 bases. CDR3 size: 16 residues. CDR3 sequence reads: CASSFPVVEPTDTQYF. The CDR3 coding sequence is TGTGCCAGCAGCTTCCCCGTGGTAGAGCCCACAGATACGCAGTATTTT.

This clone has a handful of counts. The V and J genes are TRBV6-5 and TRBJ1-5; possible D gene TRBD1, 5 bases. The V gene's germline CDR1 is MNHEY and CDR2 SVGAGI. The CDR3 is 14 amino acids. The germline V and J ends were trimmed by 0 bases and 4 bases, with 7 bases remaining between them. CDR3 protein: CASSYSGGNQPQHF. Written as DNA, the CDR3 is TGTGCCAGCAGTTACTCGGGGGGGAATCAGCCCCAGCATTTT.

The chain couples TRBV6-5 to TRBJ1-5; D unresolved. This CDR3 contains 14 residues. Germline CDR1 and CDR2: MNHEY and SVGAGI. V shed 6 bases and J shed 0 bases, with 9 bases lying between them. CDR3 coding DNA: TGTGCCAGCAGCCCAATCAATAGCAATCAGCCCCAGCATTTT. Its protein product is CASSPINSNQPQHF.

The rearrangement links TRBV4-1 to TRBJ2-2; a weak D match, TRBD2 (6 bases). This CDR3 has 17 amino acids. V was clipped by 2 bases and J by 1 base, with 14 bases between them. The germline V gene has CDR1 MGHRA and CDR2 YSYEKL. CDR3 coding DNA: TGCGCCAGCAGCCAAACTCTGGGGAGGAGGAACACCGGGGAGCTGTTTTTT. It is translated as CASSQTLGRRNTGELFF.

The rearrangement uses TRBV4-3 and TRBJ2-3, with D possibly matching TRBD2 (6 bases). The CDR3 consists of 17 residues. Germline-derived CDR1 and CDR2 are LGHNA and YSLEER. With 0 bases removed from V and 2 bases from J, the gap between germline ends came to 15 bases. The CDR3 spells CASSQDWGGAHTDTQYF. The CDR3 region has the DNA TGCGCCAGCAGCCAAGATTGGGGCGGGGCCCACACAGATACGCAGTATTTT.

The chain combines TRBV5-6 with TRBJ2-3; unclear D gene. Germline V lookup: CDR1 SGHDT, CDR2 YYEEEE. The CDR3 contains 13 residues. The germline V and J ends were trimmed by 2 bases and 1 base, with 5 bases remaining between them. CDR3 residues: CASSLTGTDTQYF. CDR3 nucleotides: TGTGCCAGCAGCTTAACAGGCACAGATACGCAGTATTTT.